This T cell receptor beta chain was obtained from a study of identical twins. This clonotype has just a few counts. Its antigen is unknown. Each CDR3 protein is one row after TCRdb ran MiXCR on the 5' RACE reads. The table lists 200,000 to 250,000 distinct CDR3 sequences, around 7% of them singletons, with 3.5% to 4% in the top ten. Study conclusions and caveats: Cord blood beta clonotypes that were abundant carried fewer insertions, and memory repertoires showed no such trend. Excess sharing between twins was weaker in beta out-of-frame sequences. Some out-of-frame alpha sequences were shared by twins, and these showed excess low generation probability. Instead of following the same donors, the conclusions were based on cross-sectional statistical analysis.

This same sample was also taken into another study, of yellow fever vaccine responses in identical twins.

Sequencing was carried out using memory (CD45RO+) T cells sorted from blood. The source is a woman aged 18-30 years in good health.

CDR3 sequence (DNA): TGCAGTGCTATACCTCAGCGGGGGGGTGCAGGAGATACGCAGTATTTT. Its translation is CSAIPQRGGAGDTQYF. The gene calls are TRBV20-1 and TRBJ2-3; TRBD2 matches at 10 bases. The CDR3 covers 16 residues. J gave up 5 bases and V 4 bases, and 12 bases lay outside the gene matches. CDR1 is DFQATT, CDR2 SNEGSKA, per germline (reference sequence).